These 2 T cell receptor beta chains share one sample of origin, sequenced in a study of T cell changes during pregnancy in multiple sclerosis. Assay used: immunoSEQ multiplex PCR; TCRdb lists only in-frame clones, some missing. The sample has tens of thousands of clones, about 92% seen once. Source: peripheral blood, taken in the third trimester of pregnancy. All receptors come from a female donor in good health, enrolled as a control in a pregnancy study.

Concerning this clone itself: A junction end diverges from the germline sequence, so it may reflect a read error. J is TRBJ2-3 and V is TRBV2; a possible D gene is TRBD1 (6 bases). The CDR3 spans 11 residues. Germline CDR1 reads SNHLY; CDR2 reads FYNNEI. The CDR3, as DNA: TGTGCCAGCCTGGGTCGTGGGACACCCCTATTT. Amino acid sequence: CASLGRGTPLF. Based on the CDR3 plus reference TRBV2 and TRBJ2-3, the full variable domain is EPEVTQTPSHQVTQMGQEVILRCVPISNHLYFYWYRQILGQKVEFLVSFYNNEISEKSEIFDDQFSVERPDGSNFTLKIRSTKLEDSAMYFCASLGRGTPLFGPGTRLTVL.

This chain connects TRBV6-5 to TRBJ1-3, with unresolved D. Germline CDR1 and CDR2: MNHEY and SVGAGI. Trimming removed 6 bases from V and 0 bases from J, with 9 bases in between. The CDR3 length is 14 residues. CDR3 loop: CASSPTYSGNTIYF. CDR3 in DNA: TGTGCCAGCAGCCCTACCTACTCTGGAAACACCATATATTTT.